This paragraph reports one T cell receptor (beta chain). Extracted RNA was reverse transcribed, and the resulting cDNA served as sequencing template. Data came from immunoSEQ multiplex PCR; TCRdb stores just in-frame clones and leaves some out. This table has more than 200,000 clones, 67% appearing once. Trimming cost V 3 bases and J 12 bases; bases outside gene matches: 9. Germline V lookup: CDR1 SGHDT, CDR2 YYEEEE. This CDR3 comprises 14 residues. The sample belongs to a study of CD8+ T cells in alopecia areata. The gene calls are TRBV5-6 and TRBJ1-6; TRBD1 agrees at 7 bases. This clonotype was sampled from a human donor with alopecia areata. Specimen: CD4+ T cells sorted from blood, collected at week 0. The CDR3 DNA is TGTGCCAGCAGCTCTCCTACCAGGACAGGACCCCTCCACTTT. Residues: CASSSPTRTGPLHF.